The text below deals with one T cell receptor beta chain. The antigen remains undetermined. This entry belongs to a study of chemoradiotherapy in HPV16-positive cancers. Study details: A couple of HPV16-positive patients' cells yielded candidate HPV-specific clones and common motifs. Overall study findings and caveats: Candidate HPV-specific clones and E7-related TCR motifs grew in tumor during treatment. Only two HPV16-positive patients supplied the functional HPV-specificity definition.

Here immunoSEQ multiplex PCR was the method, and the copy in TCRdb shows in-frame clones only, minus some. Of some 14,000 clones listed, 89% are singletons. Over chemoradiotherapy, repertoires were sampled more than once. The V end lost 3 bases, the J end lost 2 bases, and 11 bases lay between the germline ends. The germline V gene encodes CDR1 MNHNY and CDR2 SVGAGI (reference sequence). The CDR3 is 15 residues long. The sequencing here drew on tumor tissue, taken from a patient who underwent chemoradiotherapy. The genes are TRBV6-6 and TRBJ1-5; D ambiguous. This receptor was obtained from a human donor with HPV-associated anogenital cancer. CDR3 DNA: TGTGCCAGCAGTTATGGCGGGATCGGCAATCAGCCCCAGCATTTT. Amino acids: CASSYGGIGNQPQHF.